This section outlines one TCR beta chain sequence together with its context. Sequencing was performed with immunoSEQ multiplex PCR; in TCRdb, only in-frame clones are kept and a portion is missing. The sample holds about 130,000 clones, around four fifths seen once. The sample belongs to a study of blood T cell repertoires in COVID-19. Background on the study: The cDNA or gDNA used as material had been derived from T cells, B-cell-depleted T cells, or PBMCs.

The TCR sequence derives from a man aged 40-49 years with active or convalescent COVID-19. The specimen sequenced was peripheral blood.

This CDR3 is CASSLKGGFHEKLFF. DNA for the CDR3: TGTGCCAGCAGCTTAAAGGGAGGATTCCATGAAAAACTGTTTTTT. The chain has TRBV7-2 and TRBJ1-4, with unresolved D. Germline V lookup: CDR1 SGHTA, CDR2 FQGNSA. The germline V and J ends were trimmed by 2 bases and 6 bases, with 13 bases remaining between them. The CDR3 covers 15 residues.